This entry is about one TCR beta chain. This entry belongs to a study of blood T cell repertoires in COVID-19. Per germline, CDR1 KGHSH and CDR2 LQKENI. CDR3 length: 15 amino acids. With 3 bases removed from V and 2 bases from J, the gap between germline ends came to 12 bases. Profiled with immunoSEQ multiplex PCR; TCRdb holds only in-frame clones, not every one. The sample shows about 280,000 clones, approximately 83% of them seen only once. The sequenced sample consisted of peripheral blood. The clonotype comes from a woman aged 70 to 79 with acute or convalescent COVID-19. V is TRBV18 and J is TRBJ2-3; perhaps TRBD2 as D (5 bases). As DNA, the CDR3 is TGTGCCAGCTCACCCCTGGACTCAACCACAGATACGCAGTATTTT. Its protein product is CASSPLDSTTDTQYF.